Shown below are 6 T cell receptor beta chains from a single sample sequenced in a study of PD-L1 blockade in urothelial cancer. Assay used: immunoSEQ multiplex PCR; TCRdb lists only in-frame clones, some missing. The data hold tens of thousands of clones, with 88% observed a single time. Indicated time point: peripheral blood 6 weeks after treatment start. The starting material was PBMCs, obtained around atezolizumab (anti-PD-L1) treatment. These receptors all come from a man aged 55 to 70 with urothelial cancer.

This clone is medium-sized within its sample. V and J are TRBV29-1 and TRBJ2-4; 11 bases map to TRBD1. CDR1 is SQVTM and CDR2 is ANQGSEA in the germline V gene. Trimming took 4 bases from V and 1 from J; bases not matched to a gene: 9. CDR3 size: 17 residues. CDR3 loop: CSVVGQGGDRAKNIQYF. CDR3 nucleotide sequence: TGCAGCGTTGTGGGACAGGGGGGGGACAGGGCCAAAAACATTCAGTACTTC.

The V and J genes are TRBV7-2 and TRBJ2-1; 12 nucleotides line up with TRBD2. From germline, CDR1 is SGHTA and CDR2 FQGNSA. Trimming removed 5 bases from V and 3 bases from J; junction bases left unmatched: 2. This CDR3 is built from 15 residues. In DNA form, the CDR3 reads TGTGCCAGCAGCCCGACTAGCGGGGGCTACAATGAGCAGTTCTTC. Translation: CASSPTSGGYNEQFF.

The DNA for the CDR3 is TGTGCCAGCACCCGGCGGACAACCAACGCCGGGGAGCTGTTTTTT. It codes for CASTRRTTNAGELFF. The V call is TRBV28, the J call TRBJ2-2, with a tentative D call TRBD1 (5 bases). This CDR3 has 15 residues. V gave up 7 bases and J gave up 6 bases, with 18 bases separating them. The germline V gene has CDR1 MDHEN and CDR2 SYDVKM.

This chain links TRBV4-3 with TRBJ2-2; 11 bases are shared with TRBD2. The ends lost 4 bases at V and 8 bases at J; junction bases unmatched: 27. The CDR3 runs to 22 residues. CDR1 and CDR2 from the germline V gene are LGHNA and YSLEER. CDR3 sequence: CASSRQIPGTGLTSGRIGELFF. For the CDR3, the DNA is TGCGCCAGCAGCCGCCAGATTCCCGGGACAGGGCTTACTAGCGGGAGAATTGGGGAGCTGTTTTTT.

Points on this clone: An end of the junction differs from the germline gene, which may be a read error. The V and J genes are TRBV7-9 and TRBJ1-1, with 7 bases aligning to TRBD1. This CDR3 is built from 14 residues. Germline assignment: CDR1 SEHNR and CDR2 FQNEAQ (reference sequence). The CDR3 region is CASRTDRVNTEAFF. The CDR3 DNA follows: TGTGCCAGCAGGACCGACAGGGTGAATACTGAAGCTTTCTTT.

CDR3 loop: CASSEGVSMTQYF. CDR3 bases: TGTGCCAGCAGTGAAGGCGTCTCCATGACCCAGTACTTC. The V call is TRBV2, the J call TRBJ2-5, with D uncertain. The CDR3 runs 13 residues. Germline lookup yields CDR1 SNHLY and CDR2 FYNNEI. Between the trimmed V and J ends, which lost 1 base and 7 bases, there was a span of 10 bases.